The entry that follows covers one T cell receptor beta chain sequence. The antigen is undetermined. A much larger clone sits a single nucleotide away, making a read error possible. The sample comes from a study of T cell repertoires in cytomegalovirus infection. Study-wide results and limits: Adding up the frequency of public TCR beta families identified people who carried CMV plus the relevant HLA. The study found HLA-C-restricted CMV-specific TCR beta clonotypes dominating the ex vivo response.

TCRdb analysed the reads with MiXCR anew, one entry per CDR3 protein. In the table there are about 83,000 distinct CDR3 sequences, about 29% of which are singletons. The CDR3 sequence is 16 residues long. Germline lookup yields CDR1 SEHNR and CDR2 FQNEAQ (reference sequence). With V trimmed by 5 bases and J by 5 bases, 13 bases remained unmatched. The sample in question was CD8+ T cells from cultured PBMCs, obtained from culture after CMV antigen stimulation. The TCR was taken from a human donor in good health (CMV status not recorded). Some clones in this sample may be carry-over from other donors' samples. The chain links TRBV7-9 to TRBJ2-5, with 8 nucleotides matching TRBD2. CDR3 DNA sequence: TGTGCCAGCAGCCTAAGTAGCGGGGAGGGACGGGAGACCCAGTACTTC. Translated, it gives CASSLSSGEGRETQYF.